Listed here is a single T cell receptor beta chain. Other DNA sequences in this specimen translate into the identical CDR3. This CDR3 spans 13 amino acids. Germline assignment: CDR1 GTSNPN and CDR2 SVGIG (reference sequence). V shed 1 base and J shed 6 bases, with 10 bases lying between them. The data derive from a study of blood T cell repertoires in COVID-19. The table came from immunoSEQ multiplex PCR; TCRdb's copy has only in-frame clones and leaves some out. The table lists around 50,000 clones, about nine tenths of them singletons, with just over 5% in the top ten. This chain joins TRBV30 and TRBJ1-5; TRBD1 might be the D (6 bases). The sequencing sample was made of peripheral blood. This receptor was taken from a man between 65 and 79 years old with acute or convalescent COVID-19. DNA of the CDR3: TGTGCCTGGAGTGAGGGGGTTAGTCAGCCCCAGCATTTT. Its translation is CAWSEGVSQPQHF.